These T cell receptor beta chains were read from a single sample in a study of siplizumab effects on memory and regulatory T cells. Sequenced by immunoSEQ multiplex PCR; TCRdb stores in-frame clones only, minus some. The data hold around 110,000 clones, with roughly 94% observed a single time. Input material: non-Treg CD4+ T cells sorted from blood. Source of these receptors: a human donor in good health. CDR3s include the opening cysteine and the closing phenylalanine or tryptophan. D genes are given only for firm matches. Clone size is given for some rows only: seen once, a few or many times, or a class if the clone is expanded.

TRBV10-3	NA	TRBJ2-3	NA	TGTGCCATTCTTGCGGGACTTAGCACAGATACGCAGTATTTT	CAILAGLSTDTQYF
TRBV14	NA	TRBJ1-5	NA	TGTGCCAGCAGCCAGAGGGTGGATCAGCCCCAGCATTTT	CASSQRVDQPQHF
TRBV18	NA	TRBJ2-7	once	TGTGCCAGCTCACTCATGACCTACGAGCAGTACTTC	CASSLMTYEQYF
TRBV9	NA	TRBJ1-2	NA	TGTGCCAGCACCGACCTCGCCGGGGACTATGGCTACACCTTC	CASTDLAGDYGYTF
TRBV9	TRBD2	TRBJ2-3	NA	TGTGCCAGCAGCGTAGGAACAGGGGTATTAGCGGGAGCAAGAGATACGCAGTATTTT	CASSVGTGVLAGARDTQYF
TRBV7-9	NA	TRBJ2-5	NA	TGTGCCAGCAGCTCGCCGCCAAACAGGAATTGGCTGCAAGAGACCCAGTACTTC	CASSSPPNRNWLQETQYF
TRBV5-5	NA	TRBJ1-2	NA	TGTGCCAGCAGCTTGGAGCCCTATGACTATGGCTACACCTTC	CASSLEPYDYGYTF
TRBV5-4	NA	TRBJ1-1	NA	TGTGCCAGCAGCCAGACTGGGGGGAGCACTGAAGCTTTCTTT	CASSQTGGSTEAFF
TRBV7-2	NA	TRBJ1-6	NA	TGTGCCAGCAGCCCAAGAAGGGGTAATTCACCCCTCCACTTT	CASSPRRGNSPLHF
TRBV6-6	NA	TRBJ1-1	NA	TGTGCCAGCAGTTACGTTATAGGGTTGAACACTGAAGCTTTCTTT	CASSYVIGLNTEAFF
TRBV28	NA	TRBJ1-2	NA	TGTGCCAGCAGTTCGCGGGGGACGGACGGCTACACCTTC	CASSSRGTDGYTF
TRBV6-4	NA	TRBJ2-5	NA	TGTGCCAGCAATATACAGGGGAGGGCAGAGACCCAGTACTTC	CASNIQGRAETQYF
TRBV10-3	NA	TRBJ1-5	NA	TGTGCCATCAGGGGGACTGATTTCAATCAGCCCCAGCATTTT	CAIRGTDFNQPQHF
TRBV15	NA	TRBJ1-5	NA	TGTGCCACCAGCAGAGATTGGAAGTGGGGGGAGCGGGTAAGCAATCAGCCCCAGCATTTT	CATSRDWKWGERVSNQPQHF
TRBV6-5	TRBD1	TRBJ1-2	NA	TGTGCCAGAAGGACAGGTGTCTATGGCTACACCTTC	CARRTGVYGYTF
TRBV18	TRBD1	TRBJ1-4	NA	TGTGCCAGCTCAAGATACACAGGGGCTACTAATGAAAAACTGTTTTTT	CASSRYTGATNEKLFF
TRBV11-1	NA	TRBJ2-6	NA	TGTGCCAGCAGCCCACAGGGTCGTGGGGCCAACGTCCTGACTTTC	CASSPQGRGANVLTF
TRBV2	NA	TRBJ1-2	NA	TGTGCCAGCGGCGGGACGGATCTTTATGGCTACACCTTC	CASGGTDLYGYTF
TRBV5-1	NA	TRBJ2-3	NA	TGCGCCAGCAGCTTGCGGGAGTTGGGCACAGATACGCAGTATTTT	CASSLRELGTDTQYF
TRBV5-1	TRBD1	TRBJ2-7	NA	TGCGCCAGCAGCGTCGGGACAGGTCTTGGCGAGCAGTACTTC	CASSVGTGLGEQYF
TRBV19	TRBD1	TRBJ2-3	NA	TGTGCCAGTAGTATCGGGACAGGGAGAACAGATACGCAGTATTTT	CASSIGTGRTDTQYF
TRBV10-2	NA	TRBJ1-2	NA	TGCGCCAGCAGTGAGAGCAGAGATGGCTACACCTTC	CASSESRDGYTF
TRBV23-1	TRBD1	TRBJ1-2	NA	TGCGCCAGCAGTCCCGGACAGGGATATGGCTACACCTTC	CASSPGQGYGYTF
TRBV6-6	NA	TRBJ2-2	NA	TGTGCCCATGGGGGGTCCTCCACCGGGGAGCTGTTTTTT	CAHGGSSTGELFF
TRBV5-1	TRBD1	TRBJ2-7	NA	TGCGCCAGCAGCTCCTTCGACAGGGGGATCTACGAGCAGTACTTC	CASSSFDRGIYEQYF
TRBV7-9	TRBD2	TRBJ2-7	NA	TGTGCCAGCAGTCATCCGACTAGCGGGAGGTACGAGCAGTACTTC	CASSHPTSGRYEQYF
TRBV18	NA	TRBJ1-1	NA	TGTGCCAGCTCACAACGACAGCTGCTCGAACTCGGGGCTTTCTTT	CASSQRQLLELGAFF
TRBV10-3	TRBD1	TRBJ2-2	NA	TGTGCCATCAGTGATCAGGGGGACACCGGGGAGCTGTTTTTT	CAISDQGDTGELFF
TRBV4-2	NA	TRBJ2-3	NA	TGTGCCAGCAGCCGCAGAGACGGGGCAGATACGCAGTATTTT	CASSRRDGADTQYF
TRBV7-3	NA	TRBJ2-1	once	TGTGCCAGCAGCCGCAGCTATGAAGGGGGTGAGCAGTTCTTC	CASSRSYEGGEQFF
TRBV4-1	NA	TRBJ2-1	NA	TGCGCCAGCAGCCAAGGGCAGAGTACCTACAATGAGCAGTTCTTC	CASSQGQSTYNEQFF
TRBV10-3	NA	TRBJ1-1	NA	TGTGCCATCAGTGAGTCGTTTTTGAACACTGAAGCTTTCTTT	CAISESFLNTEAFF
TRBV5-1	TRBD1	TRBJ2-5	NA	TGCGCCAGCAGCTTGGCGGGACAGCCACAAGAGACCCAGTACTTC	CASSLAGQPQETQYF
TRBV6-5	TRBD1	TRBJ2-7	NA	TGTGCCAGCAGTTACCAGGGGGCTTCCTACGAGCAGTACTTC	CASSYQGASYEQYF
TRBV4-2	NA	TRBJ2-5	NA	TGTGCCAGCAGCCCCGGGGGCGAGACCCAGTACTTC	CASSPGGETQYF